The entry below describes one T cell receptor beta chain. This CDR3 is built from 16 residues. Germline lookup yields CDR1 SQVTM and CDR2 ANQGSEA. The libraries of TRB cDNA were prepared using 5' RACE with UMI labels. Following a re-call of the 5' RACE reads, TCRdb has one entry per CDR3 protein and lacks DNA. This listing includes tens of thousands of distinct CDR3 sequences. The data stem from a study of CXCR3-negative and CXCR3-positive naive CD8 T cells. The source is a human donor in good health. Some clones in this sample may be carry-over from other donors' samples. This rearrangement joins TRBV29-1 to TRBJ2-3; the TCRdb D gene call, TRBD2, has no DNA to confirm it. Sequencing was performed on naive CXCR3- CD8+ T cells from blood. Indicated subset: CD45RO-CCR7+CD27+CD95- naive CD8+ T cells lacking CXCR3 (TNR3-). CDR3 sequence: CSVEGLAGGPRDTQYF.